This T cell receptor (beta chain) was found in a study of technical replicates of blood from a handful of donors. The germline V gene encodes CDR1 ENHRY and CDR2 SYGVKD. The CDR3 loop spans 13 amino acids. The junction had 7 bases not matched to a gene; V was cut back by 10 bases and J by 4 bases. This table comes from immunoSEQ multiplex PCR, and its TCRdb copy is limited to in-frame clones, with some not included. The sample has tens of thousands of clones; about nine tenths are singletons. The chain uses TRBV10-3 and TRBJ2-1; 7 bases are a match to TRBD1. Material for sequencing was T cells isolated from PBMCs. This sequence was found in a human donor in good health. CDR3 nucleotide sequence: TGTGCCACAGGGACAGAGACGTACAATGAGCAGTTCTTC. It specifies CATGTETYNEQFF.